This TCR beta chain was identified in a study of blood T cell repertoires in COVID-19. Study background: Samples representing acute and convalescent COVID-19 were sourced from the United States, Italy and Spain. From T cells, B-cell-depleted T cells, or PBMCs came the material, which was cDNA or gDNA.

V shed 0 bases and J shed 12 bases, with 12 bases lying between them. The CDR3 extends over 13 amino acids. The germline gives CDR1 LNHNV, CDR2 YYDKDF (reference sequence). The data were produced by immunoSEQ multiplex PCR, yet TCRdb's version contains in-frame clones alone and is incomplete. This table holds about 190,000 clones, roughly 80% found once. The sequenced sample consisted of PBMCs or T cells enriched from blood (not recorded which). The clonotype comes from a woman aged 25 to 39 who had recovered from COVID-19. The V call is TRBV15, the J call TRBJ2-1; no clear D. CDR3 sequence reads: CATSRDLAPGQFF. In DNA, the CDR3 is TGTGCCACCAGCAGAGATCTGGCCCCAGGGCAGTTCTTC. The full variable domain, its missing parts supplied by reference TRBV15 and TRBJ2-1, is DAMVIQNPRYQVTQFGKPVTLSCSQTLNHNVMYWYQQKSSQAPKLLFHYYDKDFNNEADTPDNFQSRRPNTSFCFLDIRSPGLGDTAMYLCATSRDLAPGQFFGPGTRLTVL.